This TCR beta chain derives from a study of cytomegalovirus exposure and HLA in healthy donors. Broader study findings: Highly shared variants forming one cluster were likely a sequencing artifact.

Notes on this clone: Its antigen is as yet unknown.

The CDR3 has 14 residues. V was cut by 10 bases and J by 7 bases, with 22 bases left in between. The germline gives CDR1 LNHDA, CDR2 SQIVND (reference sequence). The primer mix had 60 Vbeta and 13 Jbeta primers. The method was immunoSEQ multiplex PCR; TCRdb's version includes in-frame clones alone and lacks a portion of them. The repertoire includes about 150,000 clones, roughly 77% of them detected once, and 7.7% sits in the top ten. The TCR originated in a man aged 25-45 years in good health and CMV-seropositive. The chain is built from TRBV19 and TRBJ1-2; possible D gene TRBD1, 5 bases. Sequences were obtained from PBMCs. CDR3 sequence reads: CATSEGTSGGGYTF. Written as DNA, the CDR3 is TGTGCCACTTCGGAAGGAACCAGCGGGGGTGGCTACACCTTC.